This T cell receptor beta chain was sequenced for a study of blood T cells in healthy people across ages. General study points: Across samples, TCR beta diversity tracked strongly with naive T cell percentage. Diversity was higher, and naive CD4+ cells more numerous, in long-lived donors than in aged donors.

Turning to this clonotype: Its cognate antigen is unknown.

A second PCR, run for about 7 to 11 cycles, used a sample-barcoded 5' primer plus a J-beta primer mix. TCRdb analysed the 5' RACE reads with MiXCR anew, one entry per CDR3 protein. The table shows over a million distinct CDR3 sequences, with less than 50% occurring only once. Per the germline V gene, CDR1 is DFQATT and CDR2 is SNEGSKA (reference sequence). The CDR3 extends over 14 amino acids. Germline trimming cut 6 bases from V and 4 bases from J; bases unmatched to any gene: 10. Peripheral blood was drawn, about 9.1 milliliters per donor. A minimum of 6 micrograms of total RNA was extracted per sample.

The chain links TRBV20-1 to TRBJ2-7, with 9 positions matching TRBD1. The TCR sequence derives from a woman aged 55-69 years in good health. Sequenced: blood. The CDR3 nucleotides read TGCAGTGCCGAAGAGACAGGGGGATTTTACGAGCAGTACTTC. Translated: CSAEETGGFYEQYF.